The T cell receptor (beta chain) described here comes from a study of blood T cell repertoires in COVID-19. Study-level information: The United States, Italy and Spain provided the acute and convalescent COVID-19 samples. The cDNA or gDNA used as material had been derived from T cells, B-cell-depleted T cells, or PBMCs.

V gave up 3 bases and J gave up 0 bases, with 11 bases separating them. The germline V gene encodes CDR1 WNHNN and CDR2 SYGVQD (reference sequence). The CDR3 is 15 amino acids. In the original analysis: Cell counts per sample came from amplifying reference gene primers. Only in-frame clones appear in the TCRdb table, and some are missing; sequencing was by immunoSEQ multiplex PCR. V and J calls and clone size follow that table, whereas D and trimming were derived from the DNA. The sample lists approximately 81,000 clones; almost 85% were seen once. This chain links TRBV10-1 with TRBJ1-1; D perhaps matches TRBD1 (5 bases). The sequence was collected from a human donor in a cohort sampled during active COVID-19. The sample was peripheral blood. CDR3 nucleotide sequence: TGCGCCAGCAGTGAAGACAGAGCCCTGAACACTGAAGCTTTCTTT. It translates to CASSEDRALNTEAFF.